The clone carrying this TCR beta chain was seen a handful of times. The primer mix had 60 Vbeta and 13 Jbeta primers. The protocol was immunoSEQ multiplex PCR, while the TCRdb copy is restricted to in-frame clones and leaves out a portion. The sample has some 130,000 clones, 60% to 80% seen once. V was clipped by 0 bases and J by 3 bases; unmatched bases: 1. CDR1 and CDR2 from the germline V gene are SGHRS and YFSETQ. This CDR3 region has 14 residues. This sample was taken from a study of cytomegalovirus exposure and HLA in healthy donors. The source material was PBMCs. This clonotype was obtained from a man younger than 40 in good health and CMV-seronegative. The genes are TRBV5-1 and TRBJ1-2; 8 bases fit TRBD1. The CDR3 is CASSLATGDYGYTF. In DNA form, the CDR3 reads TGCGCCAGCAGCTTGGCGACAGGGGACTATGGCTACACCTTC.